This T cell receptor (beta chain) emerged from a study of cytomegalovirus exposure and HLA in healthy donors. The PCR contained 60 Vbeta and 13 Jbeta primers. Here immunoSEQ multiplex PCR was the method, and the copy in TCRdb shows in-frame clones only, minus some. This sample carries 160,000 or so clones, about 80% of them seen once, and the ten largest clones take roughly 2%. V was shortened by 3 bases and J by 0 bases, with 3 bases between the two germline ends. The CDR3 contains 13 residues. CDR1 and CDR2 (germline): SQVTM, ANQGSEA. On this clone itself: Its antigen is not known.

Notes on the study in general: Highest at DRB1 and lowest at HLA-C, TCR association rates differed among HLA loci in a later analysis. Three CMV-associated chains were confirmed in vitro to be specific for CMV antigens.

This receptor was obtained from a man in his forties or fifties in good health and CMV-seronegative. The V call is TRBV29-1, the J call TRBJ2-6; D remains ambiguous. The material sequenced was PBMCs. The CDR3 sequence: CSVDSSGANVLTF. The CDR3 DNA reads TGCAGCGTTGACAGCTCTGGGGCCAACGTCCTGACTTTC.